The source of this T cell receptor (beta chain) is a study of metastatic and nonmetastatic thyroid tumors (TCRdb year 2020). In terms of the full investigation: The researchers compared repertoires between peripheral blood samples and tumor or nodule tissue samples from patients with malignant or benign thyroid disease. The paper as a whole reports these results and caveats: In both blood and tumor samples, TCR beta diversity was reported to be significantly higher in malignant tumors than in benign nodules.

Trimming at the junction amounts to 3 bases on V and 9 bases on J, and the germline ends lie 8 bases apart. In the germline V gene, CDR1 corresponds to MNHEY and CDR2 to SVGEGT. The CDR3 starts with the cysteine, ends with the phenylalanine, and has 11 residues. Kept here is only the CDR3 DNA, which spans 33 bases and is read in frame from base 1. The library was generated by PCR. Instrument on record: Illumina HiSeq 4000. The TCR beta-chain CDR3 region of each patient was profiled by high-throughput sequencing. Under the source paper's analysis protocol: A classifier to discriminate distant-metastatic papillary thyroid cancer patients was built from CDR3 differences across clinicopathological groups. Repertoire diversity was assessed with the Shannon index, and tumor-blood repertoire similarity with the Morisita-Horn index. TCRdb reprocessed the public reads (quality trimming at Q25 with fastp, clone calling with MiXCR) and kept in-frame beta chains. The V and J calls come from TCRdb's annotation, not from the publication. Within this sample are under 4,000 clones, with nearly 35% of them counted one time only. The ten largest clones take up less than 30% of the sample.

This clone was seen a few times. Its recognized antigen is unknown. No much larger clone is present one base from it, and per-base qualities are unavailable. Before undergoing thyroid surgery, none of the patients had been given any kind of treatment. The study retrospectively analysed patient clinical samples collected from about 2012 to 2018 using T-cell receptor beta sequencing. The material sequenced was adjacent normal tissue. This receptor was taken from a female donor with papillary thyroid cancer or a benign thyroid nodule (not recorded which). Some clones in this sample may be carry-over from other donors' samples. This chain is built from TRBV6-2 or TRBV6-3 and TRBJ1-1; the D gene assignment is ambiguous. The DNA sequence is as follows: TGTGCCAGCAGTTATGCAGGCAAAGCTTTCTTT. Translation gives CASSYAGKAFF.